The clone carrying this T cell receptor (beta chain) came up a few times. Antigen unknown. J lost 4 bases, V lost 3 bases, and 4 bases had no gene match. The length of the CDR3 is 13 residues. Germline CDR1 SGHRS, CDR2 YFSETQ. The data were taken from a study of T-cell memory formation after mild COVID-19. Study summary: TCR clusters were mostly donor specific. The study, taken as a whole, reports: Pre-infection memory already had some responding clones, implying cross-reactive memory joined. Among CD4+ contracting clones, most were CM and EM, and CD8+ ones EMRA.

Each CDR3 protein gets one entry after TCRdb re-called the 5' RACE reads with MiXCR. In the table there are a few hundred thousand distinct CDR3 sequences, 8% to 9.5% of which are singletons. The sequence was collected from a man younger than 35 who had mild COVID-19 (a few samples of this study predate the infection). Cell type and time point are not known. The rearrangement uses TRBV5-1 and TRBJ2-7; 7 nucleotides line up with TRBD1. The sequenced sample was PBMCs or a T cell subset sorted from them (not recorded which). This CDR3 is CASSWDSLYEQYF. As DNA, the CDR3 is TGCGCCAGCAGCTGGGACAGCCTGTACGAGCAGTACTTC.